Listed here is a single TCR beta chain. Its matching antigen is unknown. The data were taken from a study of T cell responses to AZD1222 COVID-19 vaccine. The overall study: The analysis combined second doses at about 4 or about 12 weeks. Findings of the study overall: Most donors were white British and more were female, and clonal diversity was possibly underestimated.

Sequencing was performed with immunoSEQ multiplex PCR; in TCRdb, only in-frame clones are kept and a portion is missing. The sample shows about 130,000 clones, 88% of them seen only once. CDR1 and CDR2 from the germline V gene are MNHEY and SMNVEV (reference sequence). The CDR3 extends over 12 amino acids. The V and J ends lost 6 bases and 4 bases respectively, with 9 bases between them. The receptor was derived from an adult in good health. Specimen: peripheral blood, collected on day 0 of AZD1222 vaccination. The chain couples TRBV27 to TRBJ2-5; D is uncertain. CDR3 in DNA: TGTGCCAGCAGCGCCGGCGGAGAGACCCAGTACTTC. Its protein is CASSAGGETQYF.